The 23 T cell receptor beta chains reported below all come from one sample, sequenced in a study of T cells in Graves' hyperthyroidism and ophthalmopathy. Amplification of TCR beta CDR3 regions used RNA as the template. An initial round of RT-PCR targeting the TCR CDR3 relied on the HTBI primer set. TCRdb ran MiXCR on the multiplex PCR reads and lists one entry per CDR3 protein. The sample has hundreds of thousands of distinct CDR3 sequences; approximately 15% are singletons. Sequencing input: blood. The receptors shown here come from a woman aged 18-35 years with Graves' hyperthyroidism.

Ten or more counts support this clonotype. J is TRBJ2-3 and V is TRBV30; TRBD2 is a possible D gene (6 bases). Trimming shortened V by 4 bases and J by 0 bases, and 11 bases separated the two germline ends. The length of the CDR3 is 14 residues. Germline assignment: CDR1 GTSNPN and CDR2 SVGIG (reference sequence). CDR3 sequence: CAWMAGLSTDTQYF. The CDR3 DNA is TGTGCCTGGATGGCGGGGCTTAGCACAGATACGCAGTATTTT. The variable domain in full, with the rest retrieved from reference TRBV30 and TRBJ2-3, is SQTIHQWPATLVQPVGSPLSLECTVEGTSNPNLYWYRQAAGRGLQLLFYSVGIGQISSEVPQNLSASRPQDRQFILSSKKLLLSDSGFYLCAWMAGLSTDTQYFGPGTRLTVL.

At least ten counts were recorded for this clonotype. The chain is built from TRBV12-3 or TRBV12-4 and TRBJ2-5; 7 positions agree with TRBD2. V trimming: 0 bases; J trimming: 5 bases; junction bases outside the gene matches: 6. The CDR3 has 15 residues. CDR3 protein: CASSLAGRRAETQYF. CDR3 nucleotide sequence: TGTGCCAGCAGTTTAGCCGGGAGGAGGGCCGAGACCCAGTACTTC.

This clonotype occurred many times. The chain joins TRBV3-1 to TRBJ2-1, with a possible D match to TRBD2 (5 bases). The CDR3 totals 14 residues. The germline CDR1 and CDR2 sequences are LGHDT and YNNKEL (reference sequence). V dropped 1 base and J dropped 10 bases, with 14 bases sitting between them. The CDR3 loop reads CASSQVVASGEQFF. Here the CDR3 DNA reads TGTGCCAGCAGCCAAGTTGTCGCCTCGGGAGAGCAGTTCTTC.

The chain joins TRBV6-1 to TRBJ2-5, with 10 bases identical to TRBD2. The CDR3 consists of 16 residues. CDR1 and CDR2 (germline): MNHNS, SASEGT. Unmatched junction bases numbered 7, after V lost 6 bases and J lost 0 bases. CDR3 DNA sequence: TGTGCCAGCAGCCGGACTAGCGGACAGTACCAAGAGACCCAGTACTTC. Amino acid sequence: CASSRTSGQYQETQYF.

In its sample, this clonotype was seen once. Since a much larger clone is just one base distant, this may be a read error. The V call is TRBV3-1, the J call TRBJ2-7; D may match TRBD1 or TRBD2 (5 bases each). This CDR3 contains 13 residues. Per the germline V gene, CDR1 is LGHDT and CDR2 is YNNKEL (reference sequence). Written as DNA, the CDR3 is TGTGCCAGCAGCCAAGCGGGGCCCTACGAGCCGTACTTC. It yields the protein CASSQAGPYEPYF.

Only a few counts were recorded for this clonotype. The chain carries TRBV14 and TRBJ2-1; possible D gene TRBD1, 6 bases. Deletions cut 6 bases from V and 1 base from J, with 13 bases between. The germline V gene has CDR1 SGHDN and CDR2 FVKESK. This CDR3 is built from 15 residues. The CDR3 loop is CASSSLGGSYNEQFF. The CDR3 DNA follows: TGTGCCAGCAGTTCATTAGGGGGATCCTACAATGAGCAGTTCTTC.

The rearrangement joins TRBV5-1 to TRBJ2-7; no clear D. Trimming stripped 1 base from V and 7 bases from J, with 12 bases between. The CDR3 consists of 13 residues. Germline assignment: CDR1 SGHRS and CDR2 YFSETQ. The CDR3 sequence is CASSLISAREQYF. The CDR3 nucleotides are TGCGCCAGCAGCTTGATATCCGCTCGTGAGCAGTACTTC.

With regard to this clonotype: Its ends do not fully match the called genes, so a read error is possible. The V and J genes are TRBV10-1 and TRBJ2-6; tentative D call: TRBD1 (6 bases). CDR3 length equals 19 residues. From germline, CDR1 is WNHNN and CDR2 SYGVQD (reference sequence). In DNA, the CDR3 is TGTGCCATCAGTGAGCCCCAACAGGGAGCTTTTCCTGGGGCCAGCGTCCTGACTTTC. Translated, it gives CAISEPQQGAFPGASVLTF.

The chain is built from TRBV9 and TRBJ1-1; a weak D match, TRBD1 (5 bases). Germline assignment: CDR1 SGDLS and CDR2 YYNGEE. There are 13 residues in the CDR3. With 0 bases removed from V and 14 bases from J, the gap between germline ends came to 17 bases. The CDR3 nucleotides are TGTGCCAGCAGCGTAGTTGTTTGGGAAGGGGCGTTCTTT. Translated: CASSVVVWEGAFF.

This clonotype occurred many times. The rearrangement links TRBV2 to TRBJ1-1; 9 bases match TRBD1. The germline gives CDR1 SNHLY, CDR2 FYNNEI. V dropped 10 bases and J dropped 2; count of bases not matched to a gene: 8. This CDR3 has 14 residues. In DNA, the CDR3 is TGTGCCACTAGCACAGGGGGCCCAAACACTGAAGCTTTCTTT. Its protein is CATSTGGPNTEAFF.

A word on this clonotype: A much larger clonotype is one base distant, so this may be a read error. The chain recombines TRBV12-3 or TRBV12-4 with TRBJ2-1; D is perhaps TRBD1 (6 bases). The DNA matches TRBJ2-7 better at its end, which makes the J call doubtful. This CDR3 comprises 15 residues. CDR3 DNA: TGTGCCAGCAGCAACGTTCAAAGGGGGTACAATGAGCAGTACTTC. As protein: CASSNVQRGYNEQYF.

This clonotype was counted many times. The chain links TRBV28 to TRBJ2-7; 9 bases fit TRBD1. V lost 7 bases, J lost 1 base, and 5 bases stayed unmatched. Germline CDR1 reads MDHEN; CDR2 reads SYDVKM. The CDR3 sequence is 14 residues long. CDR3 sequence reads: CASNPGTGSYEQYF. Written as DNA, the CDR3 is TGTGCCAGCAACCCCGGGACAGGGTCCTACGAGCAGTACTTC.

This clonotype turned up a few times. The chain employs TRBV4-1 and TRBJ1-1; a weak D match, TRBD1 (5 bases). With 4 bases removed from V and 5 bases from J, the gap between germline ends came to 14 bases. Germline-derived CDR1 and CDR2 are MGHRA and YSYEKL. CDR3 length: 14 residues. This chain's CDR3 is CASSLGTGRTEAFF. The CDR3 DNA reads TGCGCCAGCAGCCTGGGGACGGGCAGGACTGAAGCTTTCTTT.

This clonotype was detected ten times or more. The CDR3 reads CASSSRAGKLLEQYF. The CDR3 nucleotides are TGTGCCAGCAGCTCAAGGGCGGGGAAACTTCTCGAGCAGTACTTC. The chain employs TRBV11-2 and TRBJ2-7; TRBD2 is a possible D gene (6 bases). Germline V gene data show CDR1 as SGHAT and CDR2 as FQNNGV. The V end was cut by 4 bases, the J end by 6 bases, with 19 bases between. The length of the CDR3 is 15 residues.

This clonotype was observed at least ten times. The chain carries TRBV19 and TRBJ2-7; 7 bases align to TRBD1. CDR1 is LNHDA and CDR2 is SQIVND in the germline V gene (reference sequence). The CDR3 length is 16 residues. Trimming took 4 bases from V and 3 from J; bases not matched to a gene: 12. The CDR3 nucleotides read TGTGCCAGTAGTAAGGGGAACCCGGGACAGAGCTACGAGCAGTACTTC. This sequence encodes CASSKGNPGQSYEQYF.

Of note for this clonotype: The junction shows a germline mismatch at one end, possibly a read error. This rearrangement joins TRBV18 to TRBJ1-5, with D perhaps TRBD1 (6 bases). Looked up from germline, CDR1 is KGHSH and CDR2 is LQKENI. This CDR3 spans 18 amino acids. The CDR3 loop reads CASSPLRIGGRDGQPRHF. The CDR3 region has the DNA TGTGCCAGCTCACCGCTAAGGATAGGGGGGCGCGACGGTCAGCCCCGGCATTTT.

This clonotype turned up a few times. The rearrangement uses TRBV6-1 and TRBJ2-5; TRBD2 aligns across 9 bases. The germline V gene encodes CDR1 MNHNS and CDR2 SASEGT. The CDR3 is 11 amino acids. V shed 8 bases, J shed 5 bases, and the junction held 0 bases outside the gene matches. The DNA for the CDR3 is TGTGCCAGCGGACTAGCGGAGACCCAGTACTTC. It translates to CASGLAETQYF.

This clonotype showed up just a few times. The chain has TRBV28 and TRBJ2-2; the match to TRBD2 covers 10 bases. CDR1 is MDHEN, CDR2 SYDVKM, per germline. The CDR3 consists of 17 residues. V lost 4 bases and J lost 3; bases outside the gene matches: 8. In DNA form, the CDR3 reads TGTGCCAGCAGTTCCATCAGACTAGCGGGTGACACCGGGGAGCTGTTTTTT. It translates to CASSSIRLAGDTGELFF. The full variable domain, completed using reference TRBV28 and TRBJ2-2, is DVKVTQSSRYLVKRTGEKVFLECVQDMDHENMFWYRQDPGLGLRLIYFSYDVKMKEKGDIPEGYSVSREKKERFSLILESASTNQTSMYLCASSSIRLAGDTGELFFGEGSRLTVL.

This clonotype occurred a few times. The chain carries TRBV3-1 and TRBJ2-3, with a tentative D call TRBD1 (6 bases). The germline V gene encodes CDR1 LGHDT and CDR2 YNNKEL (reference sequence). CDR3 length equals 17 residues. Trimming removed 0 bases from V and 1 base from J, with 14 bases in between. The CDR3 protein is CASSQDPAGAGTDTQYF. CDR3 nucleotides: TGTGCCAGCAGCCAAGATCCGGCAGGGGCTGGCACAGATACGCAGTATTTT.

This clonotype has more than one count but fewer than ten. The chain employs TRBV7-9 and TRBJ2-6; 8 bases align to TRBD2. V shed 3 bases, J shed 7 bases, and the junction held 8 bases outside the gene matches. The length of the CDR3 is 16 residues. From germline, CDR1 is SEHNR and CDR2 FQNEAQ (reference sequence). CDR3 sequence reads: CASSFSSGRLANVLTF. The CDR3 coding sequence is TGTGCCAGCAGCTTTTCGAGCGGGAGACTAGCCAACGTCCTGACTTTC. Complete variable domain (other parts from reference TRBV7-9 and TRBJ2-6): DTGVSQNPRHKITKRGQNVTFRCDPISEHNRLYWYRQTLGQGPEFLTYFQNEAQLEKSRLLSDRFSAERPKGSFSTLEIQRTEQGDSAMYLCASSFSSGRLANVLTFGAGSRLTVL.

This clonotype was seen many times. The chain employs TRBV5-5 and TRBJ2-5; no definite D call. The CDR3 runs to 14 residues. Between the trimmed V and J ends, which lost 4 bases and 0 bases, there was a span of 10 bases. The germline gives CDR1 SGHKS, CDR2 YYEKEE (reference sequence). The CDR3 nucleotides are TGTGCCAGCAGCGAACTACTTTACCAAGAGACCCAGTACTTC. Amino acid sequence: CASSELLYQETQYF.

A few counts support this clonotype. This sequence joins TRBV2 and TRBJ1-3, with TRBD1 identical over 7 bases. This CDR3 is 15 amino acids long. Trimming took 7 bases from V and 4 from J; bases not matched to a gene: 10. The germline V gene has CDR1 SNHLY and CDR2 FYNNEI. CDR3 amino acids: CASTVTGVGGNTIYF. DNA of the CDR3: TGTGCCAGCACCGTAACAGGGGTAGGCGGAAACACCATATATTTT.

This clonotype was detected many times. The chain links TRBV7-2 to TRBJ2-5, with D uncertain. CDR1 is SGHTA, CDR2 FQGNSA, per germline. Trimming removed 3 bases from V and 1 base from J, with 9 bases in between. This CDR3 has 14 residues. The DNA of the CDR3 is TGTGCCAGCAGCTTGATGGGCACCCAAGAGACCCAGTACTTC. Translation: CASSLMGTQETQYF.